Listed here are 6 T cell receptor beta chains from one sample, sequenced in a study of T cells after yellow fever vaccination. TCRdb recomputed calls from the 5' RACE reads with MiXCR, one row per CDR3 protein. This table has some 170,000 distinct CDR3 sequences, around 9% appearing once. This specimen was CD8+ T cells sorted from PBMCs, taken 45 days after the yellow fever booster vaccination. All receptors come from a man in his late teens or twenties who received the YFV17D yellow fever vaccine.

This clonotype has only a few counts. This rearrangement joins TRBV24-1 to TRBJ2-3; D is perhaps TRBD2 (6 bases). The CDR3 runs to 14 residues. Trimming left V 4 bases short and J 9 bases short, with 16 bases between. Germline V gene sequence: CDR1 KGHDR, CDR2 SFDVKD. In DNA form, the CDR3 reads TGTGCCACCAGTGACCCGGGACTCGGGAGCACGCAGTATTTT. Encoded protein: CATSDPGLGSTQYF.

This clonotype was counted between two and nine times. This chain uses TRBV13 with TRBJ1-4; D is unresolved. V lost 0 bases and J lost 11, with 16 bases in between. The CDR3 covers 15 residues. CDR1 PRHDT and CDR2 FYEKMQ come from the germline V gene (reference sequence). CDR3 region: CASSLGLPPEVKLFF. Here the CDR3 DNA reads TGTGCCAGCAGCTTAGGCCTTCCGCCTGAAGTGAAACTGTTTTTT.

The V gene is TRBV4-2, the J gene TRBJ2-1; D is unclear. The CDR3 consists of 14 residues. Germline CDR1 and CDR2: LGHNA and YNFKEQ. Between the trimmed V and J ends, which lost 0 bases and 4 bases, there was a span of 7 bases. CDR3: CASSQEGRYNEQFF. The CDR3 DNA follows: TGTGCCAGCAGCCAAGAAGGGCGGTACAATGAGCAGTTCTTC.

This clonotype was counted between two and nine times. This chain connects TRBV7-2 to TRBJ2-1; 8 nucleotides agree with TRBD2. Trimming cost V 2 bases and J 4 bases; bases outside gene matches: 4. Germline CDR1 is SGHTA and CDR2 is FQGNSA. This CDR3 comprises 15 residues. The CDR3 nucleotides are TGTGCCAGCAGCTTAAGGGGCGGGGGGTACAATGAGCAGTTCTTC. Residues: CASSLRGGGYNEQFF.

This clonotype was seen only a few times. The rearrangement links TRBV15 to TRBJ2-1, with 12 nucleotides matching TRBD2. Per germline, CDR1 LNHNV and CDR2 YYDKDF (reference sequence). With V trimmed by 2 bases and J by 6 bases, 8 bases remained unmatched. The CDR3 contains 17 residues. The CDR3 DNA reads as TGTGCCACCAGCAGACAGTCCGGACTAGCGGGGCCCAATGAGCAGTTCTTC. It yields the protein CATSRQSGLAGPNEQFF.

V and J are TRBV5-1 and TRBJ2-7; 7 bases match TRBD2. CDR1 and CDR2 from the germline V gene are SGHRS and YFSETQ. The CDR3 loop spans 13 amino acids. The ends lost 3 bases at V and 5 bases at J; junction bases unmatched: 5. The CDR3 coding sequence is TGCGCCAGCAGCTCTAGCGGTGGAAACGAGCAGTACTTC. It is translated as CASSSSGGNEQYF. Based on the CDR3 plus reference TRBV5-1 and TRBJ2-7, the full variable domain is KAGVTQTPRYLIKTRGQQVTLSCSPISGHRSVSWYQQTPGQGLQFLFEYFSETQRNKGNFPGRFSGRQFSNSRSEMNVSTLELGDSALYLCASSSSGGNEQYFGPGTRLTVT.